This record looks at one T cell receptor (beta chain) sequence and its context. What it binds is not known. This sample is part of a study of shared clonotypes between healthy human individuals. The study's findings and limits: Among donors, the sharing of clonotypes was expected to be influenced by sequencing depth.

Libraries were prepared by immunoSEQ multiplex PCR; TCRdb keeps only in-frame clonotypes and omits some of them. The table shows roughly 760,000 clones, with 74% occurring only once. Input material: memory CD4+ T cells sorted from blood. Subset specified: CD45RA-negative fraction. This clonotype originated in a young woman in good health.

CDR3 loop: CASTLDRRNQPQHF. The CDR3 DNA is TGTGCCAGCACCTTGGACAGGCGAAATCAGCCCCAGCATTTT. The rearrangement links TRBV28 to TRBJ1-5; 7 bases line up with TRBD1. The CDR3 length is 14 residues. V lost 7 bases to trimming and J lost 4 bases; unmatched junction nucleotides: 7. From germline, CDR1 is MDHEN and CDR2 SYDVKM.